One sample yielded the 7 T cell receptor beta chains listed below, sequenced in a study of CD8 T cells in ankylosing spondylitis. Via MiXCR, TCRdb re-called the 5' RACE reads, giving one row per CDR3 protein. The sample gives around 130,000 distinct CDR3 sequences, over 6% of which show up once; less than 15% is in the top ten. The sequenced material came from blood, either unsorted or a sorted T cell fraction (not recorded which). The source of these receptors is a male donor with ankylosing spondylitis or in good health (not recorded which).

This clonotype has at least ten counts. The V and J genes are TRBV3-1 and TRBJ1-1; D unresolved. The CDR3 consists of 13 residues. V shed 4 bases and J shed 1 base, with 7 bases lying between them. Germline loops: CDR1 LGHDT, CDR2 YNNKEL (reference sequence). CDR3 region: CASSRGGNTEAFF. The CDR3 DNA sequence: TGTGCCAGCAGCCGGGGTGGGAACACTGAAGCTTTCTTT.

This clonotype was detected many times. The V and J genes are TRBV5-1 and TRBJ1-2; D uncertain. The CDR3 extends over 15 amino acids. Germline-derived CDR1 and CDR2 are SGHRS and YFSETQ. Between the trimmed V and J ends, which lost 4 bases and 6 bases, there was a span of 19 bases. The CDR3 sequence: CASSPENPMYDGYTF. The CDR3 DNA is TGCGCCAGCAGCCCGGAGAATCCCATGTACGATGGCTACACCTTC. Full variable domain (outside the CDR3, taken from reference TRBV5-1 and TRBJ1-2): KAGVTQTPRYLIKTRGQQVTLSCSPISGHRSVSWYQQTPGQGLQFLFEYFSETQRNKGNFPGRFSGRQFSNSRSEMNVSTLELGDSALYLCASSPENPMYDGYTFGSGTRLTVV.

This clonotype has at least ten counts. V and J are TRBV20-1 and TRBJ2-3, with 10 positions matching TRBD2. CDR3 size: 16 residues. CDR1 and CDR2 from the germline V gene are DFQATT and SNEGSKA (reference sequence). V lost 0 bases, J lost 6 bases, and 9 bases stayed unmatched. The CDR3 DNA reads TGCAGTGCTAGAGATCTGTGGCTTAGCGGGGGGGATACGCAGTATTTT. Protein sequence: CSARDLWLSGGDTQYF.

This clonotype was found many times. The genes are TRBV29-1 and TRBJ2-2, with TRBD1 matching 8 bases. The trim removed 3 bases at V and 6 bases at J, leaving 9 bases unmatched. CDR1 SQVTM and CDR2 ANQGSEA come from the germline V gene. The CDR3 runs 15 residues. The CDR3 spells CSVDAGTGDSGELFF. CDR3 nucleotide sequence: TGCAGCGTTGACGCCGGGACAGGTGATTCCGGGGAGCTGTTTTTT.

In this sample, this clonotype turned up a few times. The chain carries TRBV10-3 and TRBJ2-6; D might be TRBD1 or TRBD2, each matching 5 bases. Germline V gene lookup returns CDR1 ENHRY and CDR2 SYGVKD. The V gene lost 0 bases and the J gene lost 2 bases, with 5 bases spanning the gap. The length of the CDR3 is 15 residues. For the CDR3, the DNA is TGTGCCATCAGTGAGTCGGGGGCTGGGGCCAACGTCCTGACTTTC. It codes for CAISESGAGANVLTF.

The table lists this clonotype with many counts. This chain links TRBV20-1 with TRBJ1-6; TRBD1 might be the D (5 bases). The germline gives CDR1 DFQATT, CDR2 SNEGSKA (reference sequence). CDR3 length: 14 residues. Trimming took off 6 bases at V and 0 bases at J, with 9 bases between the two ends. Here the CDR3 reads CSAPDISYNSPLHF. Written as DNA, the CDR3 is TGCAGTGCCCCGGACATCTCCTATAATTCACCCCTCCACTTT.

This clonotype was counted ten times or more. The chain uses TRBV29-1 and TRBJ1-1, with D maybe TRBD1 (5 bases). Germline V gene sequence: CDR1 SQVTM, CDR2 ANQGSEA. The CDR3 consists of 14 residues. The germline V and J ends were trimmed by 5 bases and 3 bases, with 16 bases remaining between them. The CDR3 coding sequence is TGCAGCGTTCGAATCGGGGGTCGCGACACTGAAGCTTTCTTT. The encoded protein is CSVRIGGRDTEAFF.